Sequencing of this T cell receptor beta chain was carried out in a study of blood T cell repertoires in COVID-19. Looking at the study overall: Collection of acute and convalescent COVID-19 samples took place in the United States, Italy and Spain. T cells, B-cell-depleted T cells, or PBMCs provided the cDNA or gDNA that served as material.

In the original workflow: Estimated nucleated cell counts came from reference gene primer amplification. Repertoires were generated with immunoSEQ multiplex PCR, while TCRdb's copy carries only in-frame clones and drops some. V, J and clone size are taken as reported in that table, and D and trimming were inferred from the DNA itself. Of around 340,000 clones listed, 80% to 90% are singletons. Looked up from germline, CDR1 is MNHEY and CDR2 is SVGAGI. The CDR3 has 14 amino acids. Trimming left V 2 bases short and J 2 bases short, with 10 bases between. The receptor was derived from a man aged 25-45 years with active or convalescent COVID-19. Source material: peripheral blood. The V and J genes are TRBV6-5 and TRBJ2-7; D unresolved. The CDR3 bases are TGTGCCAGCAGTTACGGCAGATTTGCCTACGAGCAGTACTTC. It translates to CASSYGRFAYEQYF.